The sequence of this T cell receptor (beta chain) was determined in a study of long-term antiretroviral therapy in people with HIV (dated by TCRdb to between 2020 and 2023). Background for the entire study: The earliest samples were collected about a decade before the 2015 WHO recommendation for immediate ART, when ART was typically delayed until CD4 counts fell. A retrospective serial study tested whether changes in peripheral blood TRB repertoire composition and diversity were associated with ART initiation and durable HIV suppression. From some 28 adults with confirmed HIV infection, the cohort provided some 200 cryopreserved PBMC samples, gathered serially across a mean of roughly 6 years (range 1-12). Among the approximately 30 participants with HIV, eleven to twelve were female. No cross-contamination during QIAcube processing was seen in test extractions of a monoclonal T-cell line run alongside around 30 polyclonal samples. Results the study describes overall, beyond this receptor: No data were available on ART adherence, viral resistance or therapy changes, limiting inferences about post-ART repertoire changes. The repertoire was dominated across all time points by expanded TRB clones identified before ART initiation, although this dominance was seen to fluctuate and to decrease in many PLHIV after ART. Because PBMC availability was limited, only the TCR beta chain was sequenced, with no alpha chain pairing. Because pre-ART samples had limited cell numbers, profiling was done on unsorted PBMC rather than on sorted CD4+ and CD8+ T cells. The samples span the years 2004 to 2017, and the ART regimens used at that time may not be as effective as current regimens. HIV repertoires had narrower CDR3 length ranges than controls, and the network structure suggested an antigen-experienced repertoire that shifted only slightly toward naive after ART. Starting ART was linked to a significant rise in TRB diversity, yet even after long-term ART the diversity remained significantly lower than in transplant donor controls.

The immunoSEQ hsTCRB v3.0 assay was used at survey level resolution to sequence the TRB variable region. TRB sequencing targeted a depth of roughly 35,000-50,000 T-cell genomes per sample. TRB libraries were pooled and sequenced on an Illumina MiSeq using a v3 150-cycle kit. The paper's processing steps were these. Repertoire analysis ran in R within a reproducible Nextflow workflow covering QC, data transformation and analysis. LymphoSeq2, an R package for AIRR-Seq data exploration, was used to implement custom analyses. A few samples that yielded fewer than 5000 total TRB sequences were excluded, so that approximately 200 HIV repertoires were analyzed. Among the approximately 180 retained HIV repertoires, 59 were collected before ART initiation and fewer than 150 were collected after ART initiation. Repertoires were downsampled to 5000 TRB nucleotide sequences, with summary statistics averaged over 100 downsampling iterations. TRB sequences were retained for analysis only if CDR3 regions of at least seven amino acids were present. Two measures captured diversity: a Shannon entropy-derived clonality score and the Gini coefficient. In the repertoire networks, any two of the top 5000 CDR3 amino acid sequences were linked whenever the two sequences differed by an edit distance of one. Antigen specificity groups and MHC restriction were predicted for TRB CDR3 amino acid sequences with GLIPH2. CDR3 amino acid sequences were matched against VDJdb and McPAS-TCR to flag known CMV, EBV, HIV or tissue antigen associations. Pre-ART, post-ART and control groups were compared with Wilcoxon signed-rank tests and Holm-Bonferroni correction. As stored in TCRdb, this immuneACCESS dataset retains in-frame rearrangements with V and J assigned. A fraction of the clones does not appear; measured against another copy, unresolved V genes explain less than half of the discrepancy, and the remainder lacks a known reason. The DNA gave D and trimming, while V, J and clone size come from that table. This sample has some 48,000 clones in its table, and around 84% of those were observed once. The top ten constitute around 3% of the sample.

The CDR3 sequence holds 13 residues, the cysteine and phenylalanine included. Of all the DNA, just the CDR3 is kept, 39 bases in frame from base 1. Based on the germline V gene, the CDR1 and CDR2 sequences are SGHTA and FQGNSA. The V end loses 4 bases and the J end loses 2 bases, and a stretch of 7 bases separates them. Comment on this clone: It has no known antigen specificity. No per-base quality is available; no much larger clone lies one base away.

To be included, a participant needed at least one PBMC sample from before ART initiation plus at least two post-ART samples. Treatment was received in the United States of America by all participants with HIV. Before DNA extraction, cryopreserved samples of about 1-10 million PBMC were thawed and washed. At the time of the earliest PBMC sample for each participant with HIV, ages ranged from roughly 23 to 55 years. PBMC samples were contributed by each participant from 1-4 timepoints before ART initiation and 2-8 timepoints after ART initiation, with a median of 7 samples. For every participant, serial HIV viral load, CD4+ T-cell count, ART history and demographic data were obtained. Genomic DNA was extracted from unsorted PBMC with a Qiagen kit on a QIAcube, processed in batches of 12 samples.

The chain employs TRBV7-2 and TRBJ2-3; TRBD2 is a possible D gene, resting on 5 matching bases. The sequence derives from a young woman with HIV. The sample was unsorted PBMCs, taken 0.8 years after starting antiretroviral therapy. The nucleotide sequence is given as TGTGCCAGCAGCTGGACTGTCACAGATACGCAGTATTTT. Its translation reads: CASSWTVTDTQYF.